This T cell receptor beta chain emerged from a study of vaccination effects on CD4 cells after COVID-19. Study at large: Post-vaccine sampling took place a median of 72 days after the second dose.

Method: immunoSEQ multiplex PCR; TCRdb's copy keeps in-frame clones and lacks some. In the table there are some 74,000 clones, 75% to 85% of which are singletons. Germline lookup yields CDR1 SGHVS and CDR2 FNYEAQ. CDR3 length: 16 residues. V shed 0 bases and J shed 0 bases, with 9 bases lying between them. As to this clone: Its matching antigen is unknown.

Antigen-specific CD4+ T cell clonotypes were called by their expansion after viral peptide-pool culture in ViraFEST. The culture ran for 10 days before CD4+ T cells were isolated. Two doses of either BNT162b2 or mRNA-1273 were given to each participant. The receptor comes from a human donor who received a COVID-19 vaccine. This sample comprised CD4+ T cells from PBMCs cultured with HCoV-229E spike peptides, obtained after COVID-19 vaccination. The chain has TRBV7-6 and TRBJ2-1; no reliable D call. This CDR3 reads CASSLAAVLSYNEQFF. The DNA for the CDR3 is TGTGCCAGCAGCTTAGCCGCGGTCCTCTCCTACAATGAGCAGTTCTTC.